These T cell receptor beta chains were read from a single sample in a study of patients with pleural tuberculosis. From the reads, TCRdb called clonotypes with MiXCR, one entry per CDR3 protein. The top ten clones hold 15% to 20% of a sample with about 50,000 distinct CDR3 sequences, 7.3% of them seen once. These receptors were obtained from a human donor with pleural tuberculosis. Each CDR3 is given with its conserved first and last residue. Each record gives: J gene, clone size, V gene, D gene, CDR3 DNA, CDR3 protein. A D gene is named only where the DNA matches it firmly. The size of a clone is reported for some rows only, either as once, few or many, or as a class for expanded clones.

TRBJ2-4,NA,TRBV20-1,NA,TGCAGTGCTAGAGATGTAGATTTAGCCAAAAACATTCAGTACTTC,CSARDVDLAKNIQYF
TRBJ2-1,many,TRBV2,NA,TGTGCCAGCAACCAGGGGGGAGGGCCTGGAAATGAGCAGTTCTTC,CASNQGGGPGNEQFF
TRBJ2-7,many,TRBV10-3,NA,TGTGCCCTAGCCTTGGGGGTCGAGCAGTACTTC,CALALGVEQYF
TRBJ2-3,medium-sized,TRBV20-1,TRBD2,TGCAGTGCTAGATACGCGGGAGAGATAGCAGATACGCAGTATTTT,CSARYAGEIADTQYF
TRBJ2-5,many,TRBV6-1,TRBD2,TGTGCCAGCAGTGTCAGGACTAGCGGACAAGAGACCCAGTACTTC,CASSVRTSGQETQYF
TRBJ2-2,many,TRBV7-2,NA,TGTGCCAGCAGCTTATCGGGCGGAACCGGGGAGCTGTTTTTT,CASSLSGGTGELFF
TRBJ2-5,many,TRBV10-3,NA,TGTGCCATCAGTCCCAGGGGTAACCAAGAGACCCAGTACTTC,CAISPRGNQETQYF
TRBJ2-7,many,TRBV6-2/TRBV6-3,NA,TGTGCCAGCAGTTACGACCGGGGCGCTTCCTACGAGCAGTACTTC,CASSYDRGASYEQYF
TRBJ2-1,many,TRBV20-1,NA,TGCAGTGCTGGCCCAAGCTACAATGAGCAGTTCTTC,CSAGPSYNEQFF
TRBJ2-2,NA,TRBV7-3,NA,TGTGCCAGCAGCATCACGGCCGGGGAGCCGTTTTTT,CASSITAGEPFF
TRBJ2-5,NA,TRBV20-1,TRBD2,TGCAGTGCTAGACCCACTAGCGGGAGAAATCAAGAGACCCAGTACTTC,CSARPTSGRNQETQYF
TRBJ2-5,many,TRBV24-1,TRBD2,TGTGCCACCAGTGAGCAAGCGGGAGTTAAAGAGACCCAGTACTTC,CATSEQAGVKETQYF
TRBJ1-1,NA,TRBV19,NA,TGTGCCAGTAGTGCTGACACACCATCGAACACTGAAGCTTTCTTT,CASSADTPSNTEAFF
TRBJ1-3,few,TRBV4-1,TRBD1,TGCGCCAGCAGCCATCCCACCGGGACAGGGGTATCTGGAAACACCATATATTTT,CASSHPTGTGVSGNTIYF
TRBJ1-4,many,TRBV27,TRBD1,TGTGCCAGCAGGTCGGGACAGAATGAAAAACTGTTTTTT,CASRSGQNEKLFF
TRBJ2-3,many,TRBV6-1,NA,TGTGCCAGCAATCACAAAGGAGGACGAGATACGCAGTATTTT,CASNHKGGRDTQYF
TRBJ2-5,many,TRBV25-1,TRBD2,TGTGCCAGCAGTGTAAGGGGAGGGGAAGAGACCCAGTACTTC,CASSVRGGEETQYF
TRBJ1-1,many,TRBV12-3/TRBV12-4,TRBD1,TGTGCCAGCAGTTTAGGGGGGACAGGGTGGGACACTGAAGCTTTCTTT,CASSLGGTGWDTEAFF
TRBJ1-3,NA,TRBV13,NA,TGTGCCAGCAGCTCTCAGAAAGGGGTCGGAAACACCATATATTTT,CASSSQKGVGNTIYF
TRBJ2-1,many,TRBV12-3/TRBV12-4,TRBD2,TGTGCCAGCAGCAAACTAGCGGGAGCCTACAATGAGCAGTTCTTC,CASSKLAGAYNEQFF
TRBJ2-3,many,TRBV2,NA,TGTGCCAGCAATCACGGGACCGGCGAGGATACGCAGTATTTT,CASNHGTGEDTQYF
TRBJ2-2,NA,TRBV7-1,TRBD1,TGTGCCAGCAGCTCCAACCTCGGGACAGGGTACACCGGGGAGCTGTTTTTT,CASSSNLGTGYTGELFF
TRBJ1-2,few,TRBV10-3,NA,TGTGCCATATCCGGGACGTTGGAAAACTATGGCTACACCTTC,CAISGTLENYGYTF
TRBJ1-1,NA,TRBV6-1,NA,TGTGCCAGCGGGCCACGGGGGGGGACTGAAGCTTTCTTT,CASGPRGGTEAFF
TRBJ2-1,many,TRBV5-1,NA,TGCGCCAGCAGCTGGGGACCCACGGGCGATGAGCAGTTCTTC,CASSWGPTGDEQFF
TRBJ2-1,many,TRBV20-1,TRBD2,TGCAGTGCCCAGGGACTAGGAGACGGCAATGAGCAGTTCTTC,CSAQGLGDGNEQFF
TRBJ2-3,many,TRBV6-4,NA,TGTGCCAGCAGGGACACGAAACGGGTTAGCACAGATACGCAGTATTTT,CASRDTKRVSTDTQYF
TRBJ2-5,few,TRBV7-2,TRBD1,TGTGCCAGCAGCTTAGCACAGGGGCAAGAGACCCAGTACTTC,CASSLAQGQETQYF
TRBJ2-7,many,TRBV6-1,NA,TGTGCCAGCAGTGCCCGACAATCCTACGAGCAGTACTTC,CASSARQSYEQYF
TRBJ2-3,many,TRBV20-1,NA,TGCAGTGTCGCGGCCACAGATACGCAGTATTTT,CSVAATDTQYF
TRBJ2-7,few,TRBV5-1,TRBD1,TGCGCCAGCAGCATCGGGACAGGGGTTGGTGAGCAGTACTTC,CASSIGTGVGEQYF
TRBJ1-2,many,TRBV3-1,NA,TGTGCCAGCAGCTACGGAGCGGGCTACACCTTC,CASSYGAGYTF
TRBJ2-1,many,TRBV20-1,TRBD1,TGCAGTGCAAATACCGGGACAGGGCACAATGAGCAGTTCTTC,CSANTGTGHNEQFF
TRBJ1-1,many,TRBV20-1,NA,TGCAGTGCTAGAGATGAGTGGGGGGGAGCTTTCTTT,CSARDEWGGAFF
TRBJ1-2,many,TRBV12-3/TRBV12-4,TRBD1,TGTGCCAGCAAGAAGCCCGTCGGGACAGGGGGACGTGGCTACACCTTC,CASKKPVGTGGRGYTF
TRBJ1-1,many,TRBV5-1,NA,TGCGCCAGCAGCTTGTGGGGGGCCGCTGAAGCTTTCTTT,CASSLWGAAEAFF
TRBJ2-7,many,TRBV11-1,TRBD2,TGTGCCAGCAGCTTACGGGCGGGAGGCTACGAGCAGTACTTC,CASSLRAGGYEQYF
TRBJ2-7,many,TRBV28,TRBD1,TGTGCCAGCAGTCGATGGGACAGCTCCTACGAGCAGTACTTC,CASSRWDSSYEQYF
TRBJ2-1,few,TRBV5-1,TRBD2,TGCGCCAGCAGCTCTTCTGGGACTAGCGGGAACTACAATGAGCAGTTCTTC,CASSSSGTSGNYNEQFF
TRBJ2-1,many,TRBV4-1,TRBD1,TGCGCCAGCAGCCAAGTAAGGACAGGGTTAGGCAATGAGCAGTTCTTC,CASSQVRTGLGNEQFF
TRBJ2-5,few,TRBV11-2,TRBD2,TGTGCCAGCAGCTTGCGAGCGGGAGATGGAGAGACCCAGTACTTC,CASSLRAGDGETQYF
TRBJ2-5,NA,TRBV10-3,NA,TGTGCCATCAGTGAGCGACAGGCCCAAGAGACCCAGTACTTC,CAISERQAQETQYF
TRBJ1-4,many,TRBV20-1,NA,TGCAGTGCTAGGCGTCCCGGGGCCCCTAATGAAAAACTGTTTTTT,CSARRPGAPNEKLFF
TRBJ1-2,many,TRBV14,TRBD1,TGTGCCAGCAGCCATGCACCGGGACAGGGGTCTAACTATGGCTACACCTTC,CASSHAPGQGSNYGYTF
TRBJ2-6,few,TRBV11-2,NA,TGTGCCAGCAGGGACAACTCTGGGGCCAACGTCCTGACTTTC,CASRDNSGANVLTF
TRBJ2-7,many,TRBV20-1,TRBD2,TGCAGTGGGGAGGTTAGCGGGAATCTTAACGTCGAGCAGTACTTC,CSGEVSGNLNVEQYF
TRBJ1-2,many,TRBV10-3,NA,TGTGCCATCAGTCCCGACACATATGGCTACACCTTC,CAISPDTYGYTF
TRBJ1-1,many,TRBV29-1,TRBD1,TGCAGCACAAGACAGGGCCTCACTCCGAACACTGAAGCTTTCTTT,CSTRQGLTPNTEAFF
TRBJ1-2,many,TRBV15,TRBD1,TGTGCCACCAGCAGCGGAGGGACAGCAACTAACTATGGCTACACCTTC,CATSSGGTATNYGYTF
TRBJ1-4,many,TRBV6-2/TRBV6-3,NA,TGTGCCAGCAGTTACGGGAGAACTAATGAAAAACTGTTTTTT,CASSYGRTNEKLFF
TRBJ1-3,few,TRBV14,NA,TGTGCCAGCAGCTTGGGACACTCTGGAAACACCATATATTTT,CASSLGHSGNTIYF
TRBJ1-2,many,TRBV19,NA,TGTGCCAGTAGTACCCGGACGGAATATGGCTACACCTTC,CASSTRTEYGYTF